This T cell receptor beta chain came from a study of blood T cell repertoires in COVID-19. At the level of the study: The United States, Italy and Spain supplied acute and convalescent COVID-19 samples. T cells, B-cell-depleted T cells, or PBMCs provided the cDNA or gDNA that served as material.

This CDR3 is 13 amino acids long. CDR1 is MDHEN and CDR2 is SYDVKM in the germline V gene. The trim removed 8 bases at V and 2 bases at J, leaving 5 bases unmatched. This clone was picked up one time. In the study's own analysis: Amplification with reference gene primers provided the estimates of nucleated cell counts. The repertoire was sequenced with immunoSEQ multiplex PCR; TCRdb's copy has only in-frame clones and lacks some. That table gives V, J and clone size, and the DNA gave D and trimming. The table has 220,000 or so clones, 75% to 90% seen once. This clonotype was obtained from a man aged 55-75 years who had recovered from COVID-19. Sequenced: peripheral blood. The V and J genes are TRBV28 and TRBJ2-7, with 8 positions matching TRBD1. The chain's CDR3 is CASRAGGAYEQYF. The DNA of the CDR3 is TGTGCCAGCCGGGCAGGGGGCGCCTACGAGCAGTACTTC.